What follows are 15 T cell receptor beta chains derived from one specimen sequenced in a study of CD8 T cells in ankylosing spondylitis. No antigen is known for these receptors. Study-wide results and caveats: It appeared that ankylosing spondylitis blood was characterized by a TCR beta motif of seven or eight highly homologous variants.

One entry per CDR3 protein results from TCRdb running MiXCR on the 5' RACE reads. Here the sample spans 750,000 to 850,000 distinct CDR3 sequences, about an eighth being singletons. The material sequenced was blood, either unsorted or a sorted T cell fraction (not recorded which). The receptors derive from a male donor with ankylosing spondylitis.

This clonotype was detected only a few times. The chain couples TRBV5-1 to TRBJ2-7, with 8 bases matching TRBD2. V was pared by 3 bases and J by 0 bases, with 5 bases of the junction left unmatched. Germline CDR1 is SGHRS and CDR2 is YFSETQ. There are 15 residues in the CDR3. This CDR3 reads CASSWGLESSYEQYF. The CDR3, as DNA: TGCGCCAGCAGCTGGGGACTAGAGAGCTCCTACGAGCAGTACTTC.

In DNA, the CDR3 is TGTGCCAGCAGTTATTTCGAGGACAGGTACAATGAGCAGTTCTTC. Its protein is CASSYFEDRYNEQFF. The rearrangement links TRBV2 to TRBJ2-1; 7 bases match TRBD1. CDR1 is SNHLY and CDR2 is FYNNEI in the germline V gene. V was clipped by 5 bases and J by 4 bases; unmatched bases: 8. This CDR3 is built from 15 residues.

This clonotype has only a few counts. The chain recombines TRBV29-1 with TRBJ2-1; 7 bases map to TRBD1. The trim removed 4 bases at V and 7 bases at J, leaving 4 bases unmatched. The CDR3 totals 12 residues. Germline V gives CDR1 SQVTM, CDR2 ANQGSEA. CDR3 in amino acids: CSVGNRGNEQFF. In DNA form, the CDR3 reads TGCAGCGTTGGAAACAGGGGAAATGAGCAGTTCTTC.

The rearrangement uses TRBV7-2 and TRBJ2-3, with D unclear. V lost 5 bases and J 3 bases, leaving 9 bases between the germline ends. This CDR3 has 13 amino acids. Germline lookup yields CDR1 SGHTA and CDR2 FQGNSA. CDR3 protein: CASSKPGTDTQYF. The CDR3 bases are TGTGCCAGCAGCAAACCTGGAACAGATACGCAGTATTTT.

This rearrangement joins TRBV6-2 or TRBV6-3 to TRBJ1-5; D remains ambiguous. The V end was cut by 2 bases, the J end by 4 bases, with 9 bases between. The CDR3 is made up of 14 amino acids. Germline-derived CDR1 and CDR2 are MNHEY and SVGEGT. CDR3 sequence reads: CASSYGQINQPQHF. Here the CDR3 DNA reads TGTGCCAGCAGTTACGGGCAGATTAATCAGCCCCAGCATTTT.

This clonotype was seen a few times. J is TRBJ2-7 and V is TRBV7-2; 7 bases line up with TRBD2. This CDR3 has 16 amino acids. With V trimmed by 8 bases and J by 4 bases, 17 bases remained unmatched. Germline V gene sequence: CDR1 SGHTA, CDR2 FQGNSA. CDR3 sequence: CASETRGDGILYEQYF. The CDR3 nucleotides are TGTGCCAGCGAAACCCGGGGGGACGGGATCCTATACGAGCAGTACTTC.

This clonotype was counted a few times. The genes are TRBV5-1 and TRBJ1-2; D is possibly TRBD1 (6 bases). The CDR3 has 15 amino acids. CDR1 is SGHRS and CDR2 is YFSETQ in the germline V gene. Between the trimmed V and J ends, which lost 0 bases and 1 base, there was a span of 10 bases. The CDR3 bases are TGCGCCAGCAGCTTGGAGGGCAGGGGTAACTATGGCTACACCTTC. Protein: CASSLEGRGNYGYTF.

The chain carries TRBV11-1 and TRBJ1-1; TRBD1 aligns across 7 bases. The CDR3 contains 13 residues. Germline V gene data show CDR1 as SGHAT and CDR2 as FQDESV (reference sequence). Losses at the gene ends were 7 bases for V and 7 bases for J; bases not matched to a gene: 9. The CDR3 DNA follows: TGTGCCAGCATCCGAACGCGGACAGGTGAAGCTTTCTTT. Protein product: CASIRTRTGEAFF.

This chain links TRBV5-1 with TRBJ2-2, with 13 bases aligning to TRBD2. Germline values: CDR1 SGHRS, CDR2 YFSETQ. J lost 5 bases, V lost 4 bases, and 11 bases had no gene match. CDR3 length: 18 amino acids. The DNA of the CDR3 is TGCGCCAGCAGCCCAATCGGACTAGCGGGAGTGAGGACCGGGGAGCTGTTTTTT. It is translated as CASSPIGLAGVRTGELFF.

This chain connects TRBV20-1 to TRBJ2-3; D is unresolved. CDR3 length: 15 residues. The V gene's germline CDR1 is DFQATT and CDR2 SNEGSKA (reference sequence). Trimming removed 5 bases from V and 2 bases from J, with 17 bases in between. This CDR3 reads CSAHAPKVVTDTQYF. CDR3 DNA sequence: TGCAGTGCTCACGCCCCGAAGGTAGTCACAGATACGCAGTATTTT.

This clonotype was picked up many times. The V gene is TRBV5-5, the J gene TRBJ1-5; TRBD1 matches at 9 bases. The CDR3 totals 17 residues. J was trimmed by 1 base and V by 4 bases; bases with no gene match: 9. Per the germline V gene, CDR1 is SGHKS and CDR2 is YYEKEE (reference sequence). In nucleotides, the CDR3 is TGTGCCAGCAGCCGCAACACCGGGACAGGGAGCAATCAGCCCCAGCATTTT. Translation gives CASSRNTGTGSNQPQHF.

V is TRBV29-1 and J is TRBJ2-1; 8 nucleotides align to TRBD2. The V gene's germline CDR1 is SQVTM and CDR2 ANQGSEA. This CDR3 contains 15 residues. The trim removed 3 bases at V and 2 bases at J, leaving 6 bases unmatched. CDR3 protein: CSVDPGGGTYNEQFF. In nucleotides, the CDR3 is TGCAGCGTTGACCCGGGAGGGGGGACCTACAATGAGCAGTTCTTC.

The chain recombines TRBV9 with TRBJ2-5; 7 positions agree with TRBD2. The CDR3 extends over 16 amino acids. Germline CDR1 SGDLS, CDR2 YYNGEE. Trimming cost V 2 bases and J 4 bases; bases outside gene matches: 11. The CDR3 loop reads CASSVGLEVVGETQYF. The CDR3 DNA reads as TGTGCCAGCAGCGTCGGACTAGAAGTCGTTGGAGAGACCCAGTACTTC.

This clonotype came up a few times. The chain joins TRBV5-4 to TRBJ2-5; 13 positions agree with TRBD2. Per germline, CDR1 SGHNT and CDR2 YYREEE (reference sequence). V shed 5 bases, J shed 3 bases, and the junction held 4 bases outside the gene matches. This CDR3 is 15 amino acids long. CDR3 sequence: CASRRGLAGKETQYF. CDR3 sequence (DNA): TGTGCCAGCAGGAGGGGACTAGCGGGGAAAGAGACCCAGTACTTC.

The sample holds a few counts of this clonotype. CDR3 in DNA: TGCAGTGCGGGTCCTAGAATACTACTTAGCTCCTACGAGCAGTACTTC. This gives the protein CSAGPRILLSSYEQYF. The rearrangement links TRBV20-1 to TRBJ2-7; D gene unclear. The CDR3 sequence is 16 residues long. Trimming took off 6 bases at V and 0 bases at J, with 21 bases between the two ends. CDR1 and CDR2 (germline): DFQATT, SNEGSKA (reference sequence).